This T cell receptor beta chain is drawn from a study of blood T cells in healthy people across ages. Findings and caveats of the study: Diversity was higher, and naive CD4+ cells more numerous, in long-lived donors than in aged donors. Age advanced and TCR beta diversity per million T cells fell, roughly linearly.

Primed by a sample-barcoded 5' primer and a J-beta primer mix, a second PCR proceeded for 7 to 11 cycles. MiXCR, applied by TCRdb to the 5' RACE reads, yields one record per CDR3 protein. The repertoire includes 780,000 or so distinct CDR3 sequences, more than 50% of them detected once, and roughly 24% sits in the top ten. Individuals who donated were healthy Caucasians from Russia aged about 6 to 100. CDR3 length: 17 residues. V was pared by 0 bases and J by 11 bases, with 13 bases of the junction left unmatched. Germline V CDR1 and CDR2: LGHNA, YSLEER. As to this clonotype: The antigen is not known.

The specimen sequenced was blood. The clonotype comes from a middle-aged man in good health. This chain connects TRBV4-3 to TRBJ2-5, with 12 nucleotides matching TRBD1. CDR3 protein: CASSQDPPGQGAGEQYF. CDR3 nucleotides: TGCGCCAGCAGCCAAGATCCCCCGGGACAGGGGGCAGGGGAGCAGTACTTC.